The following is a T cell receptor beta chain sequence with its context. The V gene's germline CDR1 is SGHTA and CDR2 FQGNSA. The V end was cut by 8 bases, the J end by 2 bases, with 19 bases between. The CDR3 length is 15 residues. This sample is drawn from a study of blood T cell repertoires in COVID-19. Sequencing used immunoSEQ multiplex PCR; TCRdb keeps in-frame clones, though not all of them. The data show about 150,000 clones, with 75% to 90% seen just once and around 4% held by the top ten. Source material: peripheral blood. The receptor comes from an older woman with active or convalescent COVID-19. V and J are TRBV7-2 and TRBJ2-7; D might be TRBD2 (6 bases). This CDR3 is CASSRGRPGAYEQYF. As DNA, the CDR3 is TGTGCCAGCTCACGGGGCAGGCCGGGGGCCTACGAGCAGTACTTC.